These 32 T cell receptor beta chains were sequenced from one sample in a study of blood T cells in healthy people across ages. The use of a sample-barcoded 5' primer and a J-beta primer mix characterized a second PCR of about 7 to 12 cycles. Each CDR3 protein is one row after TCRdb ran MiXCR on the 5' RACE reads. The sample carries more than 600,000 distinct CDR3 sequences, 25% recorded once. These data were also filed under a second study, of T cells of mothers and their children.

Material for sequencing was blood. These receptor sequences come from a boy younger than 18 in good health.

The V call is TRBV5-1, the J call TRBJ2-3; 8 bases map to TRBD2. CDR1 and CDR2 from the germline V gene are SGHRS and YFSETQ. The J segment lost 8 bases and the V segment lost 5 bases, leaving 16 bases of the junction unmatched. This CDR3 region has 16 residues. This chain's CDR3 is CASSFGPAGAAGTQYF. The CDR3 bases are TGCGCCAGCAGTTTTGGTCCAGCGGGAGCCGCAGGTACGCAGTATTTT.

This clonotype was recorded a few times. CDR3 nucleotides: TGTGCCAGTAGTATAGATCACGGCACGGGCTACGAGCAGTACTTC. Its translation: CASSIDHGTGYEQYF. V is TRBV19 and J is TRBJ2-7; D call uncertain. The CDR3 is 15 residues long. CDR1 and CDR2 from the germline V gene are LNHDA and SQIVND (reference sequence). The germline V and J ends were trimmed by 0 bases and 3 bases, with 12 bases remaining between them.

V and J are TRBV29-1 and TRBJ2-5; D is possibly TRBD2 (5 bases). The J call is in doubt because the DNA end fits TRBJ2-7 better. CDR1 and CDR2 (germline): SQVTM, ANQGSEA. The CDR3 has 11 residues. The CDR3 bases are TGCAGCGTTGAGGAGGAGAACGAGCAGTACTTC. Translated, it gives CSVEEENEQYF.

V usage is TRBV11-2 and J usage is TRBJ2-5; 7 bases align to TRBD2. CDR1 is SGHAT and CDR2 is FQNNGV in the germline V gene. J lost 4 bases, V lost 5 bases, and 10 bases had no gene match. The CDR3 loop spans 15 amino acids. The chain's CDR3 is CASSHASGIGETQYF. DNA for the CDR3: TGTGCCAGCAGCCACGCCAGCGGGATTGGAGAGACCCAGTACTTC.

This clonotype was counted only a few times. This chain joins TRBV4-3 and TRBJ2-5; 7 bases map to TRBD2. With V trimmed by 0 bases and J by 4 bases, 2 bases remained unmatched. Germline lookup yields CDR1 LGHNA and CDR2 YSLEER. There are 14 residues in the CDR3. CDR3 loop: CASSQETSTETQYF. DNA of the CDR3: TGCGCCAGCAGCCAAGAGACTAGCACAGAGACCCAGTACTTC.

The CDR3 loop reads CASSLAREYQETQYF. The CDR3 DNA is TGTGCCAGCAGCTTAGCGAGGGAGTACCAAGAGACCCAGTACTTC. This sequence joins TRBV7-2 and TRBJ2-5, with a possible D match to TRBD2 (5 bases). Germline V CDR1 and CDR2: SGHTA, FQGNSA. V lost 0 bases and J lost 0, with 8 bases in between. This CDR3 is built from 15 residues.

This clonotype was picked up a small number of times. V gene TRBV13 combines with J gene TRBJ1-2; D is undetermined. This CDR3 spans 14 amino acids. Germline V gene data show CDR1 as PRHDT and CDR2 as FYEKMQ (reference sequence). V lost 7 bases to trimming and J lost 3 bases, with 15 bases between them. The CDR3 is CASTKEGTDYGYTF. The CDR3 DNA follows: TGTGCCAGCACCAAGGAGGGTACGGACTATGGCTACACCTTC.

The count of this clonotype is one. The chain recombines TRBV20-1 with TRBJ1-1; D unclear. The germline V gene has CDR1 DFQATT and CDR2 SNEGSKA (reference sequence). The length of the CDR3 is 13 residues. V was cut by 3 bases and J by 5 bases, with 13 bases left in between. In DNA, the CDR3 is TGCAGTGCTAGTAAACCTCCCGGGACTGAAGCTTTCTTT. Protein: CSASKPPGTEAFF.

The J gene is TRBJ1-1, the V gene TRBV19; tentatively, D is TRBD1 (5 bases). Trimming shortened V by 9 bases and J by 9 bases, and 14 bases separated the two germline ends. This CDR3 region has 11 residues. Germline lookup yields CDR1 LNHDA and CDR2 SQIVND (reference sequence). CDR3 in DNA: TGTGCCAGCAATACCCAGGGCAAAGCTTTCTTT. Translated, it gives CASNTQGKAFF. The whole variable domain, filled in from reference TRBV19 and TRBJ1-1, reads DGGITQSPKYLFRKEGQNVTLSCEQNLNHDAMYWYRQDPGQGLRLIYYSQIVNDFQKGDIAEGYSVSREKKESFPLTVTSAQKNPTAFYLCASNTQGKAFFGQGTRLTVV.

Notes on this clonotype: Mismatch with germline at one junction end may stem from a read error. This chain connects TRBV7-3 to TRBJ2-2, with 7 bases matching TRBD2. Germline loops: CDR1 SGHTA, CDR2 FQGTGA. The CDR3 extends over 16 amino acids. CDR3 DNA sequence: TGTGCCAGCAGCCCCTTAGCGGGCACGAACGCCGGGGAGCTGTTTTTT. It encodes CASSPLAGTNAGELFF.

The chain uses TRBV7-2 and TRBJ1-6, with 9 bases that match TRBD1. Germline V gene data show CDR1 as SGHTA and CDR2 as FQGNSA. J was trimmed by 6 bases and V by 5 bases; bases with no gene match: 5. The CDR3 contains 15 residues. In DNA form, the CDR3 reads TGTGCCAGCAGCCCTGGGACAGGGAGTAATTCACCCCTCCACTTT. This translates into CASSPGTGSNSPLHF.

The chain joins TRBV12-3 or TRBV12-4 to TRBJ2-5, with 7 nucleotides matching TRBD1. The CDR3 has 15 residues. J gave up 1 base and V 7 bases, and 9 bases lay outside the gene matches. This CDR3 reads CASTLVWTGQETQYF. In DNA form, the CDR3 reads TGTGCCAGCACCTTAGTCTGGACAGGCCAAGAGACCCAGTACTTC.

J is TRBJ2-1 and V is TRBV5-1, with 9 bases fitting TRBD1. CDR1 and CDR2 (germline): SGHRS, YFSETQ. CDR3 length equals 15 residues. Trimming at V came to 6 bases and at J to 5 bases, leaving 9 bases not matched to a gene. CDR3 protein: CASNEQGAVDNEQFF. The DNA of the CDR3 is TGCGCCAGCAACGAACAGGGGGCGGTTGACAATGAGCAGTTCTTC.

V and J are TRBV20-1 and TRBJ1-2; no clear D gene. From germline, CDR1 is DFQATT and CDR2 SNEGSKA (reference sequence). The V end lost 0 bases, the J end lost 5 bases, and 13 bases lay between the germline ends. The CDR3 is 14 residues long. Here the CDR3 DNA reads TGCAGTGCTAGAGATTCGGGAAACCTTTATGGCTACACCTTC. The encoded protein is CSARDSGNLYGYTF.

As to this clonotype: Relative to the germline gene, one junction end is altered; a read error may explain this. The V and J genes are TRBV4-3 and TRBJ2-7, with 12 bases lining up with TRBD2. The CDR3 totals 16 residues. CDR1 and CDR2 (germline): LGHNA, YSLEER. CDR3 in amino acids: CASSQETSGGSYERYF. CDR3 coding DNA: TGCGCCAGCAGCCAAGAGACTAGCGGGGGATCCTACGAGCGGTACTTC.

The gene calls are TRBV14 and TRBJ2-1, with 8 nucleotides matching TRBD1. Germline CDR1 is SGHDN and CDR2 is FVKESK. CDR3 size: 15 residues. The V segment lost 11 bases and the J segment 2 bases; nucleotides outside the gene matches: 11. The CDR3 region has the DNA TGTGCCTGCGCGGCCGGGACAGGTACCTACAATGAGCAGTTCTTC. This gives the protein CACAAGTGTYNEQFF.

The chain carries TRBV3-1 and TRBJ2-3; possibly TRBD2 for D (6 bases). This CDR3 is 14 amino acids long. Germline lookup yields CDR1 LGHDT and CDR2 YNNKEL (reference sequence). V was cut by 1 base and J by 9 bases, with 14 bases left in between. The CDR3 region has the DNA TGTGCCAGCAGCCAAGTTCCTAGCGTGCACACGCAGTATTTT. This sequence encodes CASSQVPSVHTQYF.

This clonotype was observed a handful of times. This rearrangement joins TRBV12-3 or TRBV12-4 to TRBJ1-2; 7 bases agree with TRBD1. The CDR3 contains 14 residues. The V segment lost 5 bases and the J segment 7 bases; nucleotides outside the gene matches: 10. The CDR3: CASSPQGVFGGYTF. CDR3 in DNA: TGTGCCAGCAGTCCCCAGGGGGTATTCGGTGGCTACACCTTC.

The chain joins TRBV2 to TRBJ2-7, with TRBD2 matching over 10 bases. The germline gives CDR1 SNHLY, CDR2 FYNNEI. This CDR3 is built from 15 residues. V gave up 4 bases and J gave up 0 bases; unmatched junction bases: 3. The CDR3 spells CASSVLAGPSYEQYF. CDR3 bases: TGTGCCAGCAGTGTACTAGCGGGACCCTCCTACGAGCAGTACTTC. Based on the CDR3 plus reference TRBV2 and TRBJ2-7, the full variable domain is EPEVTQTPSHQVTQMGQEVILRCVPISNHLYFYWYRQILGQKVEFLVSFYNNEISEKSEIFDDQFSVERPDGSNFTLKIRSTKLEDSAMYFCASSVLAGPSYEQYFGPGTRLTVT.

The chain uses TRBV3-1 and TRBJ2-1, with D perhaps TRBD2 (6 bases). Germline CDR1 is LGHDT and CDR2 is YNNKEL (reference sequence). V lost 5 bases, J lost 3 bases, and 11 bases lay in between. This CDR3 has 14 amino acids. The CDR3 is CASSSGGDYNEQFF. The CDR3, as DNA: TGTGCCAGCAGCTCTGGCGGGGACTACAATGAGCAGTTCTTC.

The table lists this clonotype with a few counts. The gene calls are TRBV6-5 and TRBJ2-5, with TRBD2 matching over 11 bases. The J call may not be correct, given that the DNA end is closer to TRBJ2-1. From germline, CDR1 is MNHEY and CDR2 SVGAGI. This CDR3 is 14 amino acids long. DNA of the CDR3: TGTGCCAGCAGTGTTGGGACTAGCGGCGATGAGCAGTTCTTC. It yields the protein CASSVGTSGDEQFF.

This chain links TRBV7-9 with TRBJ2-1; possible D gene TRBD2, 5 bases. This CDR3 is 14 amino acids long. Germline V gene lookup returns CDR1 SEHNR and CDR2 FQNEAQ (reference sequence). V gave up 6 bases and J gave up 0 bases, with 9 bases separating them. CDR3 sequence: CASRDSSSYNEQFF. The CDR3 DNA reads as TGTGCCAGCAGGGACTCTAGCTCCTACAATGAGCAGTTCTTC.

This clonotype was seen more than once but under ten times. This chain links TRBV7-8 with TRBJ1-2; 7 nucleotides agree with TRBD1. V dropped 5 bases and J dropped 0; count of bases not matched to a gene: 9. Germline CDR1 SGHVS, CDR2 FQNEAQ. The CDR3 has 16 residues. CDR3 nucleotides: TGTGCCAGCAGCCCATTGGACAGGCTTTCTAACTATGGCTACACCTTC. It yields the protein CASSPLDRLSNYGYTF.

This clonotype was counted between two and nine times. The V call is TRBV6-2 or TRBV6-3, the J call TRBJ1-2; TRBD1 agrees at 8 bases. In germline, CDR1 is MNHEY, CDR2 SVGEGT. The junction had 13 bases not matched to a gene; V was cut back by 5 bases and J by 5 bases. This CDR3 comprises 16 residues. The CDR3 loop is CASSLIHDRGEYGYTF. As DNA, the CDR3 is TGTGCCAGCAGTCTTATCCACGACAGGGGAGAGTATGGCTACACCTTC.

This clonotype was seen more than once but under ten times. V usage is TRBV9 and J usage is TRBJ2-5; 9 positions agree with TRBD2. CDR3 length: 15 amino acids. Germline V gives CDR1 SGDLS, CDR2 YYNGEE. J lost 6 bases, V lost 2 bases, and 8 bases had no gene match. CDR3 nucleotide sequence: TGTGCCAGCAGCGTGGACGCTAGCGGGGTAAAGACCCAGTACTTC. Translating it yields CASSVDASGVKTQYF.

This clonotype was counted between two and nine times. This chain connects TRBV5-1 to TRBJ1-4; a weak D match, TRBD1 (6 bases). Germline assignment: CDR1 SGHRS and CDR2 YFSETQ. The V and J ends lost 4 bases and 5 bases respectively, with 15 bases between them. This CDR3 has 15 amino acids. The CDR3 region has the DNA TGCGCCAGCAGCGCCCTAGGGGGGTCGAATGAAAAACTGTTTTTT. Translating gives CASSALGGSNEKLFF.

In regard to this clonotype: Without the conserved terminal phenylalanine or tryptophan, this CDR3 likely stems from a read error. The rearrangement links TRBV4-3 to TRBJ2-7, with 7 bases lining up with TRBD2. The V gene end was trimmed by 0 bases and the J gene end by 3 bases; junction bases not matched to a gene: 8. The CDR3 runs 16 residues. Germline V lookup: CDR1 LGHNA, CDR2 YSLEER. CDR3 sequence (DNA): TGCGCCAGCAGCCAAGATGCGGGGGAAGTAGGCTACGAGCAGTACCTC. The encoded protein is CASSQDAGEVGYEQYL.

J is TRBJ2-7 and V is TRBV12-3 or TRBV12-4, with a weak D call TRBD2 (5 bases). The CDR3 totals 15 residues. V dropped 5 bases and J dropped 7 bases, with 21 bases sitting between them. CDR3 coding DNA: TGTGCCAGCAGTACCTCGGGGTACGGAGTGGGGGAGCAGTACTTC. Translating it yields CASSTSGYGVGEQYF.

In this sample, this clonotype turned up a few times. V is TRBV4-1 and J is TRBJ2-4; D gene unclear. The CDR3 consists of 12 residues. Trimming stripped 0 bases from V and 8 bases from J, with 5 bases between. CDR1 and CDR2 (germline): MGHRA, YSYEKL. As DNA, the CDR3 is TGCGCCAGCAGCCAAGATTGGGACATTCAGTACTTC. Translated: CASSQDWDIQYF.

The J gene is TRBJ2-7, the V gene TRBV18; possibly TRBD1 for D (6 bases). Trimming pared 3 bases from V and 4 bases from J, leaving 13 bases between. Germline V gene sequence: CDR1 KGHSH, CDR2 LQKENI. There are 14 residues in the CDR3. This CDR3 reads CASSPSTGTYEQYF. The CDR3, as DNA: TGTGCCAGCTCACCTTCGACAGGAACATACGAGCAGTACTTC.

This clonotype showed up just a few times. The genes are TRBV5-5 and TRBJ1-2, with 8 bases aligning to TRBD1. The germline V gene encodes CDR1 SGHKS and CDR2 YYEKEE (reference sequence). V dropped 4 bases and J dropped 3; count of bases not matched to a gene: 5. There are 14 residues in the CDR3. The CDR3 reads CASSPTGADYGYTF. The CDR3 region has the DNA TGTGCCAGCAGCCCGACAGGGGCTGACTATGGCTACACCTTC.

The chain combines TRBV18 with TRBJ1-5; possible D gene TRBD1, 5 bases. CDR1 and CDR2 from the germline V gene are KGHSH and LQKENI. The CDR3 sequence is 14 residues long. V dropped 3 bases and J dropped 9 bases, with 15 bases sitting between them. In nucleotides, the CDR3 is TGTGCCAGCTCACCCCTACAGGAAAGGGGGCCCCAGCATTTT. This codes for CASSPLQERGPQHF.